Listed below are T cell receptor beta chains from one sample, sequenced in a study of blood T cell repertoires in COVID-19. Profiled with immunoSEQ multiplex PCR; TCRdb holds only in-frame clones, not every one. The profile shows approximately 280,000 clones, around 85% of them singletons. Input material: PBMCs or T cells enriched from blood (not recorded which). These receptors were taken from a woman aged 50 to 65 who had recovered from COVID-19. Both conserved end residues are part of each CDR3. D genes are given only for firm matches. The listing skips clone size in some rows; elsewhere it reads once, few, many or a size class.

clone_size j_call v_call d_call cdr3_nt cdr3_aa
once TRBJ2-2 TRBV18 NA TGTGCCAGCTCACCACAAGCGTTCTCGAACACCGGGGAGCTGTTTTTT CASSPQAFSNTGELFF
NA TRBJ1-1 TRBV5-4 NA TGTGCCAGCAGCTTGTTCCGGGGGGACACTGAAGCTTTCTTT CASSLFRGDTEAFF
NA TRBJ2-1 TRBV9 TRBD2 TGTGCCAGCAGCCCAAGTGGGGGAGGGACCTACAATGAGCAGTTCTTC CASSPSGGGTYNEQFF
NA TRBJ2-1 TRBV5-1 NA TGCGCCAGCAGCTTGTTTTGGCAGGCTGAGCAGTTCTTC CASSLFWQAEQFF
NA TRBJ2-1 TRBV6-6 TRBD2 TGTGCCAGCAGCGCGGGGGGGGATGCCTACAATGAGCAGTTCTTC CASSAGGDAYNEQFF
few TRBJ1-2 TRBV30 TRBD1 TGTGCCTGGAGCCCTACGGGACAGGGGCGAGGCTACACCTTC CAWSPTGQGRGYTF
NA TRBJ2-2 TRBV6-6 TRBD1 TGTGCCAGCAGTCCGAGGGACAGGTACTTAGGTGTTGGGAACACCGGGGAGCTGTTTTTT CASSPRDRYLGVGNTGELFF
NA TRBJ2-2 TRBV11-2 NA TGTGCCAGCAGCTACTCTCTTGGGCAGTACACCGGGGAGCTGTTTTTT CASSYSLGQYTGELFF
NA TRBJ2-2 TRBV7-2 TRBD1 TGTGCCAGCAGCTTAAGACGGGTCAGGGGGCTAGAGAACGGGGAGCTGTTTTTT CASSLRRVRGLENGELFF
NA TRBJ1-2 TRBV28 NA TGTGCCACCACCGACAGGAACTATGGCTACACCTTC CATTDRNYGYTF
NA TRBJ1-2 TRBV5-5 NA TGTGCCAGCAGCTTAGGTCAGGGTGGTTTCTATGGCTACACCTTC CASSLGQGGFYGYTF